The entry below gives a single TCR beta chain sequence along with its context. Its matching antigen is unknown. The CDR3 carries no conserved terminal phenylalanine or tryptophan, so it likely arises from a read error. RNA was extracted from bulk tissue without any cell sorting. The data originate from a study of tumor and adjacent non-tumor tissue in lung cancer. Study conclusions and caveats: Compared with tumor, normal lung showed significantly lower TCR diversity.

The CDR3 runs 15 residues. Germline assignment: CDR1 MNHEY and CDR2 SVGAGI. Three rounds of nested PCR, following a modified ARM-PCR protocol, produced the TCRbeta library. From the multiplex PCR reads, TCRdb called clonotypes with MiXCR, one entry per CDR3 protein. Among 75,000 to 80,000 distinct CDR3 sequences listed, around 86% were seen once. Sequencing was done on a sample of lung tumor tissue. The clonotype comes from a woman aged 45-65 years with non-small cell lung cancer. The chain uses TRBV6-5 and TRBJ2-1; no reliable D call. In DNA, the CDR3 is TGTGGCAGCAGAATCCGGACCAGCAGGTCGGGTGAGCAGTTCTCC. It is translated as CGSRIRTSRSGEQFS.